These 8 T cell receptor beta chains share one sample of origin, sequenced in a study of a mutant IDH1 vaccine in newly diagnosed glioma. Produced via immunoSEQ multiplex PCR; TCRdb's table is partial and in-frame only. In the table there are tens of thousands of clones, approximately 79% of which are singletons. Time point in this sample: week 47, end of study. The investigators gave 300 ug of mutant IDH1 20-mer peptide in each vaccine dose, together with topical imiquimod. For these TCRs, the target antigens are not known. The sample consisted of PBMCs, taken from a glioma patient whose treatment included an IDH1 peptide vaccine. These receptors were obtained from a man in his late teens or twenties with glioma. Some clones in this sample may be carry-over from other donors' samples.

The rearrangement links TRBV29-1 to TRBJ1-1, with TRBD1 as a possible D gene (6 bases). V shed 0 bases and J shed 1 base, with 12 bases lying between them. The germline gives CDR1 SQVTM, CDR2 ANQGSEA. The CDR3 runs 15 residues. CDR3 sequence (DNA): TGCAGCGTTGAAGATCCCTACAGGGCGAACACTGAAGCTTTCTTT. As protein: CSVEDPYRANTEAFF.

The CDR3 sequence is CASSYRAKNIQYF. CDR3 bases: TGTGCCAGCAGTTATCGGGCCAAAAACATTCAGTACTTC. The rearrangement links TRBV6-5 to TRBJ2-4; D call uncertain. This CDR3 region has 13 residues. V dropped 3 bases and J dropped 1 base, with 4 bases sitting between them. Germline V lookup: CDR1 MNHEY, CDR2 SVGAGI.

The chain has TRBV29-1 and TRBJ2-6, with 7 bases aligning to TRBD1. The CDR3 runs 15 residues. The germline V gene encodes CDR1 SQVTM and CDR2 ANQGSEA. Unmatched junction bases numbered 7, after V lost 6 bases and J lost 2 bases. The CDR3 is CSVKTGLTGANVLTF. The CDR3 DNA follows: TGCAGCGTAAAGACAGGGCTAACTGGGGCCAACGTCCTGACTTTC.

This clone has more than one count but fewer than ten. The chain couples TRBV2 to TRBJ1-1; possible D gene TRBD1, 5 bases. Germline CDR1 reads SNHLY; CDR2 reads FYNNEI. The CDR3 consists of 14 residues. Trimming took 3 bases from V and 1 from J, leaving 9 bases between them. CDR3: CASSDGTPNTEAFF. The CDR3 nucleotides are TGTGCCAGCAGTGATGGGACTCCGAACACTGAAGCTTTCTTT.

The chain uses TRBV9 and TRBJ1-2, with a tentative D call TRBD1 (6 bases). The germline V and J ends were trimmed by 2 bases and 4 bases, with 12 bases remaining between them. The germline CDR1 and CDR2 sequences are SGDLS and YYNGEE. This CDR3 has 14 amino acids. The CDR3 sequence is CASSVTGLGYGYTF. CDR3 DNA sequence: TGTGCCAGCAGCGTTACAGGGTTAGGCTATGGCTACACCTTC.

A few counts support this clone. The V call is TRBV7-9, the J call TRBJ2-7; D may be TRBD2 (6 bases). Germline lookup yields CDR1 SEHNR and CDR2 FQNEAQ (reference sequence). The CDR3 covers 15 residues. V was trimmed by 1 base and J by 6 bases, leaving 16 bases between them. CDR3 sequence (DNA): TGTGCCAGCAGCTTAGAATCCGGGACTCACCGCGAGCAGTACTTC. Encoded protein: CASSLESGTHREQYF.

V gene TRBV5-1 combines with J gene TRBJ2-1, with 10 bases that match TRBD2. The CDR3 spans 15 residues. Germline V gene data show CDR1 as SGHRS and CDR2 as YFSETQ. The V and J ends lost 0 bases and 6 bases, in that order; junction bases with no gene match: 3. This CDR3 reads CASSLGLAGGNEQFF. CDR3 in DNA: TGCGCCAGCAGCTTGGGACTAGCGGGTGGCAATGAGCAGTTCTTC.

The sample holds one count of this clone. Written as DNA, the CDR3 is TGTGCCAGCAACGTGGGGGGCCCCAGCTCCTACGAGCAGTACTTC. Protein sequence: CASNVGGPSSYEQYF. J is TRBJ2-7 and V is TRBV5-4, with D possibly called TRBD1 or TRBD2 (6 bases each). Germline V lookup: CDR1 SGHNT, CDR2 YYREEE (reference sequence). V was shortened by 6 bases and J by 0 bases, with 16 bases between the two germline ends. CDR3 length: 15 residues.